A selection of T cell receptor beta chains follows, all from one sample in a study of T cell repertoires in cytomegalovirus infection. One entry per CDR3 protein, called by TCRdb with MiXCR from the reads. The table includes about 530,000 distinct CDR3 sequences, more than 20% detected once. Material: PBMCs. The receptors were gathered from a human donor in good health (CMV status not recorded). Some clones in this sample may be carry-over from other donors' samples. The CDR3 runs from the conserved cysteine through the conserved F or W. D genes are given only for firm matches. Only part of the rows carry a size: once, few, many, or a class if the clone is expanded.

>TRBJ1-2|many|TRBV7-2|TRBD1
CASSLDPGQGWGYTF
TGTGCCAGCAGCTTGGATCCGGGACAGGGCTGGGGCTACACCTTC
>TRBJ2-5|many|TRBV7-6|TRBD1
CASSSGTGTLETQYF
TGTGCCAGCAGCTCAGGGACAGGGACTTTGGAGACCCAGTACTTC
>TRBJ2-1|-|TRBV18|TRBD2
CASSPTSGTSYNEQFF
TGTGCCAGCTCACCGACTAGCGGGACCTCCTACAATGAGCAGTTCTTC
>TRBJ2-1|-|TRBV20-1|TRBD2
CSAEWTRGYNEQFF
TGCAGTGCTGAATGGACTAGGGGCTACAATGAGCAGTTCTTC
>TRBJ2-1|few|TRBV7-2|-
CASSLFVAGSSYNEQFF
TGTGCCAGCAGCTTATTCGTGGCTGGGAGCTCCTACAATGAGCAGTTCTTC
>TRBJ2-7|few|TRBV5-6|-
CASSFRSGTYEQYF
TGTGCCAGCAGCTTTCGATCTGGGACCTACGAGCAGTACTTC
>TRBJ1-2|few|TRBV4-3|-
CASSQGSTPIYGYTF
TGCGCCAGCAGCCAAGGGTCTACCCCTATCTATGGCTACACCTTC
>TRBJ2-2|many|TRBV7-2|-
CASSLTGVGVGGELFF
TGTGCCAGCAGCTTGACAGGAGTCGGGGTCGGCGGGGAGCTGTTTTTT
>TRBJ2-5|many|TRBV7-2|TRBD2
CASSLVLSGRVEETQYF
TGTGCCAGCAGCTTAGTTCTTAGCGGGAGAGTGGAGGAGACCCAGTACTTC
>TRBJ1-3|few|TRBV12-3/TRBV12-4|-
CASSLAMGTGSGNTIYF
TGTGCCAGCAGTTTAGCGATGGGGACGGGTTCTGGAAACACCATATATTTT
>TRBJ2-3|few|TRBV11-2|-
CASSTAGTQYF
TGTGCCAGCTCCACGGCGGGTACGCAGTATTTT
>TRBJ1-1|-|TRBV29-1|-
CSVEYRDNTEAFF
TGCAGCGTTGAATATAGGGACAACACTGAAGCTTTCTTT
>TRBJ2-1|-|TRBV12-3/TRBV12-4|TRBD2
CASSLTLAGGRHEQFF
TGTGCCAGCAGTTTAACCTTAGCGGGAGGGCGGCATGAGCAGTTCTTC
>TRBJ2-7|-|TRBV23-1|TRBD2
CASSQSGRERSYEQYF
TGCGCCAGCAGTCAATCGGGGCGGGAGAGGTCCTACGAGCAGTACTTC
>TRBJ1-1|-|TRBV7-4|-
CASSLRAENTEAFF
TGTGCCAGCAGCTTACGGGCAGAGAACACTGAAGCTTTCTTT
>TRBJ2-1|few|TRBV11-2|-
CASSPNVGGEQFF
TGTGCCAGCAGCCCCAACGTGGGCGGTGAGCAGTTCTTC
>TRBJ2-1|-|TRBV10-3|TRBD2
CAIRAGLGENEQFF
TGTGCCATCAGGGCGGGACTAGGCGAAAATGAGCAGTTCTTC
>TRBJ2-1|many|TRBV7-6|TRBD2
CASSLIKSGGSNEQFF
TGTGCCAGCAGCTTAATTAAGTCGGGAGGATCCAATGAGCAGTTCTTC
>TRBJ2-6|-|TRBV14|TRBD2
CASSQESGEGANVLTF
TGTGCCAGCAGCCAAGAAAGCGGGGAGGGGGCCAACGTCCTGACTTTC
>TRBJ2-7|few|TRBV28|-
CASSLGAGSGYEQYF
TGTGCCAGCAGTCTAGGGGCAGGGAGTGGGTACGAGCAGTACTTC